Given below is one T cell receptor (beta chain) in context. The repertoire was sequenced with immunoSEQ multiplex PCR; TCRdb's copy has only in-frame clones and lacks some. This table has about half a million clones, roughly 89% appearing once. This specimen comes from a study of blood T cell repertoires in COVID-19. For the study at large: Material from acute and convalescent COVID-19 was sourced from the United States, Italy and Spain.

CDR3 length: 14 residues. Trimming left V 6 bases short and J 6 bases short, with 12 bases between. Germline assignment: CDR1 LGHDT and CDR2 YNNKEL (reference sequence). Enrollment of patients from Seattle took place during active infection, with longitudinal follow-up. This receptor was taken from a young man with COVID-19, enrolled during active disease. The V gene is TRBV3-1 (or the pseudogene TRBV3-2), the J gene TRBJ1-6; D is possibly TRBD1 (5 bases). The sample consisted of peripheral blood. CDR3 sequence (DNA): TGTGCCAGCAGTATAAGACAGTTTAATTCACCCCTCCACTTT. This translates into CASSIRQFNSPLHF.